A selection of T cell receptor beta chains follows, all from one sample in a study of cytomegalovirus exposure and HLA in healthy donors. This table comes from immunoSEQ multiplex PCR, and its TCRdb copy is limited to in-frame clones, with some not included. Here the sample table reports some 110,000 clones. Sequencing input: PBMCs. The origin of the receptors is a man in his forties in good health and CMV-seropositive. CDR3s include the opening cysteine and the closing phenylalanine or tryptophan. The order of the fields is V gene, J gene, D gene, CDR3 DNA, CDR3 protein. D genes are given only for firm matches.

V: TRBV18; J: TRBJ2-7; D: TRBD2; DNA: TGTGCCAGCTCCCTCCGGCAGCGGGAGGGGTCCTACGAGCAGTACTTC; CDR3: CASSLRQREGSYEQYF
V: TRBV25-1; J: TRBJ1-4; D: TRBD1; DNA: TGTGCCAGCAGGCGACAGGGTGCAACTAATGAAAAACTGTTTTTT; CDR3: CASRRQGATNEKLFF
V: TRBV28; J: TRBJ1-5; D: -; DNA: TGTGCCAGCGAATTGGGACATCGTAATCAGCCCCAGCATTTT; CDR3: CASELGHRNQPQHF
V: TRBV7-3; J: TRBJ2-3; D: TRBD2; DNA: TGTGCCAGCAGCAGCTCCGGGACTAGCGGGACCTTTGGCACAGATACGCAGTATTTT; CDR3: CASSSSGTSGTFGTDTQYF
V: TRBV30; J: TRBJ2-7; D: -; DNA: TGTGCCTGGAGTAGGAGTAGCCACGAGCAGTACTTC; CDR3: CAWSRSSHEQYF
V: TRBV28; J: TRBJ2-7; D: -; DNA: TGTGCCAGCAGTCCCCCCCCTGCCTACGAGCAGTACTTC; CDR3: CASSPPPAYEQYF
V: TRBV5-6; J: TRBJ2-7; D: -; DNA: TGTGCCAGCAGCTTGGCAGGGAAATCCTACGAGCAGTACTTC; CDR3: CASSLAGKSYEQYF
V: TRBV9; J: TRBJ2-1; D: -; DNA: TGTGCCAGCAGCCCAAGGACACACTCCTACAATGAGCAGTTCTTC; CDR3: CASSPRTHSYNEQFF
V: TRBV7-9; J: TRBJ2-5; D: -; DNA: TGTGCCAGCAGCTTAGTTCTGGCTCAAGAGACCCAGTACTTC; CDR3: CASSLVLAQETQYF
V: TRBV10-3; J: TRBJ2-1; D: TRBD1; DNA: TGTGCCATCAGTGTGTCTGAGGACAGGGGGACAAATGAGCAGTTCTTC; CDR3: CAISVSEDRGTNEQFF
V: TRBV15; J: TRBJ2-1; D: -; DNA: TGTGCCACCAGCAGAGCCGGGAGAGTCTACAATGAGCAGTTCTTC; CDR3: CATSRAGRVYNEQFF